The source of this T cell receptor beta chain is a study of shared clonotypes between healthy human individuals. General study points: Having only a few donors restricted how much genetic and exposure-history diversity was captured.

TCRdb keeps only in-frame clones here, not all; method: immunoSEQ multiplex PCR. The sample includes over a million clones, around 82% of them seen just once. The ends were cut back, 1 base at V and 15 bases at J, with 16 bases in the middle. Germline V gives CDR1 GTSNPN, CDR2 SVGIG (reference sequence). The CDR3 extends over 12 amino acids. This clone was observed a few times. Its specificity is not known. The V gene is TRBV30, the J gene TRBJ1-3; perhaps TRBD1 as D (5 bases). The clonotype comes from a man between 18 and 35 years old in good health. Some clones in this sample may be carry-over from other donors' samples. Material for sequencing was memory CD4+ T cells from PBMCs. The subset here: CD45RA-negative fraction. The CDR3 DNA sequence: TGTGCCTGGAGTGCAGACAGTGCCTCTCGATATTTT. Amino acids: CAWSADSASRYF. The full variable domain, in which reference TRBV30 and TRBJ1-3 provide the parts outside the CDR3, is SQTIHQWPATLVQPVGSPLSLECTVEGTSNPNLYWYRQAAGRGLQLLFYSVGIGQISSEVPQNLSASRPQDRQFILSSKKLLLSDSGFYLCAWSADSASRYFGEGSWLTVV.